The 27 T cell receptor beta chains below come from one sample, sequenced in a study of T cells in Graves' hyperthyroidism and ophthalmopathy. TCR beta CDR3 regions were amplified from RNA transcripts. Researchers ran a first-round RT-PCR on the TCR CDR3 using the HTBI primer set. MiXCR, run by TCRdb on the multiplex PCR reads, gives a single entry per CDR3 protein. The table includes around 390,000 distinct CDR3 sequences, approximately 14% detected once. The sample was blood. The source of these receptors is a young woman with Graves' ophthalmopathy.

The chain links TRBV28 to TRBJ2-7; TRBD1 agrees at 9 bases. This CDR3 has 15 amino acids. Germline V gene data show CDR1 as MDHEN and CDR2 as SYDVKM. Trimming removed 4 bases from V and 5 bases from J; junction bases left unmatched: 9. CDR3 protein: CASSSGGQGENEQYF. The CDR3 nucleotides read TGTGCCAGCAGTTCAGGGGGACAGGGAGAAAACGAGCAGTACTTC.

Comments on this clonotype: This may be a read error: a much more frequent sequence differs by one nucleotide. The V gene is TRBV7-2, the J gene TRBJ2-6, with a possible D match to TRBD1 (5 bases). The CDR3 runs to 18 residues. Germline V gene data show CDR1 as SGHTA and CDR2 as FQGNSA. The CDR3 protein is CASSLRTGAYSGANLLTF. The CDR3 region has the DNA TGTGCCAGCAGCTTAAGAACAGGAGCGTACTCTGGGGCCAACCTCCTGACTTTC.

This chain joins TRBV6-1 and TRBJ2-1, with D perhaps TRBD2 (5 bases). This CDR3 contains 15 residues. Trimming pared 6 bases from V and 4 bases from J, leaving 16 bases between. Per germline, CDR1 MNHNS and CDR2 SASEGT. CDR3: CASRRDGIEYNEQFF. The CDR3 DNA reads as TGTGCCAGCAGACGGGATGGAATTGAATACAATGAGCAGTTCTTC.

This clonotype occurred many times. The J gene is TRBJ2-1, the V gene TRBV2; either TRBD1 or TRBD2 may supply D (5 bases each). V gave up 7 bases and J gave up 0 bases, with 7 bases separating them. Germline CDR1 SNHLY, CDR2 FYNNEI. CDR3 length: 13 amino acids. Here the CDR3 reads CASKGSSYNEQFF. CDR3 coding DNA: TGTGCCAGCAAGGGGAGCTCCTACAATGAGCAGTTCTTC.

The chain uses TRBV7-8 and TRBJ2-3, with 8 nucleotides matching TRBD2. With 4 bases clipped from V and 4 bases from J, the junction kept 10 bases outside the gene matches. In germline, CDR1 is SGHVS, CDR2 FQNEAQ. This CDR3 region has 16 residues. The CDR3 region has the DNA TGTGCCAGCAGCTCTCTGGGGACTAGAGGTGCAGATACGCAGTATTTT. Translation gives CASSSLGTRGADTQYF.

This clonotype was picked up many times. V and J are TRBV12-3 or TRBV12-4 and TRBJ1-1; D uncertain. V lost 1 base and J 11 bases, leaving 8 bases between the germline ends. The CDR3 runs to 11 residues. The CDR3 nucleotides are TGTGCCAGCAGTTTAGAAGCAAAGGCTTTCTTT. This gives the protein CASSLEAKAFF.

Turning to this clonotype: Possible read error: a much larger clone is one base away. The rearrangement links TRBV2 to TRBJ2-3, with D possibly called TRBD1 or TRBD2 (6 bases each). Germline V gene data show CDR1 as SNHLY and CDR2 as FYNNEI. The CDR3 totals 15 residues. CDR3: CASSDEGGPTDAQYF. The DNA of the CDR3 is TGTGCCAGCAGTGACGAGGGGGGACCCACAGATGCGCAGTATTTT.

The chain links TRBV14 to TRBJ1-2; D is unclear. Trimming shortened V by 0 bases and J by 8 bases, and 19 bases separated the two germline ends. The CDR3 runs 16 residues. Germline V lookup: CDR1 SGHDN, CDR2 FVKESK. The CDR3 DNA reads TGTGCCAGCAGCCAAGAGCGTACTTTGACTCCCAAGGGCTACACCTTC. Residues: CASSQERTLTPKGYTF.

This clonotype was seen ten or more times. The chain uses TRBV7-8 and TRBJ2-3, with no clear D. This CDR3 has 14 amino acids. CDR1 is SGHVS and CDR2 is FQNEAQ in the germline V gene. Trimming cost V 3 bases and J 4 bases, with 11 bases left between them. The DNA of the CDR3 is TGTGCCAGCAGCTTTGGCCCGGACCCAGATACGCAGTATTTT. Translation gives CASSFGPDPDTQYF.

In regard to this clonotype: At one end, the junction sequence differs from germline, possibly due to a read error. This rearrangement joins TRBV7-8 to TRBJ2-3; 7 bases agree with TRBD2. The CDR3 has 17 amino acids. Germline V gives CDR1 SGHVS, CDR2 FQNEAQ. CDR3 sequence: CSSSLDSGGVRTDTQYF. CDR3 DNA: TGTTCCAGCAGCTTAGATAGTGGGGGGGTTCGCACAGATACGCAGTATTTT.

This clonotype was detected ten times or more. The chain employs TRBV6-1 and TRBJ2-2; D is uncertain. Trimming cost V 7 bases and J 0 bases, with 18 bases left between them. The CDR3 sequence is 17 residues long. Germline V gene data show CDR1 as MNHNS and CDR2 as SASEGT. The CDR3 nucleotides are TGTGCCAGCATTAATCGCCCCCAGGCCGCGAACACCGGGGAGCTGTTTTTT. Its translation is CASINRPQAANTGELFF.

The chain joins TRBV20-1 to TRBJ2-5; 10 nucleotides match TRBD2. The CDR3 spans 14 residues. Looked up from germline, CDR1 is DFQATT and CDR2 is SNEGSKA (reference sequence). Unmatched junction bases numbered 3, after V lost 2 bases and J lost 3 bases. In DNA, the CDR3 is TGCAGTGCTAGACTAGCGGGGGCCAAAGAGACCCAGTACTTC. Protein sequence: CSARLAGAKETQYF.

This clonotype was detected ten times or more. The rearrangement joins TRBV5-1 to TRBJ2-7, with 7 bases aligning to TRBD2. Germline CDR1 SGHRS, CDR2 YFSETQ. The CDR3 is 16 amino acids. With 4 bases clipped from V and 1 base from J, the junction kept 11 bases outside the gene matches. CDR3 bases: TGCGCCAGCAGCCCGGGTTGGCCGGGGGGTTCCTACGAGCAGTACTTC. Protein sequence: CASSPGWPGGSYEQYF.

This clonotype was found many times. The chain couples TRBV6-1 to TRBJ2-7; D may match TRBD1 or TRBD2 (6 bases each). This CDR3 region has 16 residues. Trimming shortened V by 6 bases and J by 5 bases, and 23 bases separated the two germline ends. CDR1 MNHNS and CDR2 SASEGT come from the germline V gene. CDR3 region: CASRPRDGQGRNEQYF. The CDR3 nucleotides are TGTGCCAGCAGACCCCGCGACGGGCAGGGGAGGAACGAGCAGTACTTC.

This clonotype was detected ten times or more. The J gene is TRBJ2-1, the V gene TRBV7-3, with D possibly matching TRBD2 (6 bases). Trimming shortened V by 5 bases and J by 3 bases, and 17 bases separated the two germline ends. The germline CDR1 and CDR2 sequences are SGHTA and FQGTGA. The CDR3 sequence is 16 residues long. CDR3 region: CASSKRTGLSYNEQFF. Here the CDR3 DNA reads TGTGCCAGCAGCAAAAGAACGGGACTTAGCTACAATGAGCAGTTCTTC.

Note on this clonotype: A much larger clone is a single base away; this may be a read error. This chain links TRBV24-1 with TRBJ2-1; a weak D match, TRBD2 (6 bases). The CDR3 spans 14 residues. CDR1 and CDR2 from the germline V gene are KGHDR and SFDVKD. This CDR3 is CVTSEWDSNNEQFF. The CDR3 nucleotides are TGTGTCACCAGTGAGTGGGACTCCAACAATGAGCAGTTCTTC.

This clonotype appeared many times. The chain employs TRBV11-2 and TRBJ1-3; 7 bases agree with TRBD1. The trim removed 5 bases at V and 9 bases at J, leaving 13 bases unmatched. CDR1 and CDR2 from the germline V gene are SGHAT and FQNNGV. This CDR3 is built from 15 residues. The CDR3 DNA sequence: TGTGCCAGCAGCCTTCGCGACAGGGCCTATGGCACCATATATTTT. Residues: CASSLRDRAYGTIYF.

This clonotype was seen more than once but under ten times. The chain uses TRBV7-9 and TRBJ2-1, with 8 bases fitting TRBD2. The J segment lost 5 bases and the V segment lost 0 bases, leaving 6 bases of the junction unmatched. CDR1 and CDR2 (germline): SEHNR, FQNEAQ (reference sequence). The CDR3 totals 16 residues. CDR3 protein: CASSLASGTSNNEQFF. In DNA form, the CDR3 reads TGTGCCAGCAGCTTAGCATCCGGGACTAGTAACAATGAGCAGTTCTTC.

This clonotype has at least ten counts. The V call is TRBV7-2, the J call TRBJ1-1, with TRBD1 as a possible D gene (5 bases). Germline lookup yields CDR1 SGHTA and CDR2 FQGNSA. Trimming took off 4 bases at V and 0 bases at J, with 9 bases between the two ends. This CDR3 is 14 amino acids long. The CDR3 nucleotides are TGTGCCAGCAGCTCAGGGACGGTGAACACTGAAGCTTTCTTT. Amino acid sequence: CASSSGTVNTEAFF. Combining the CDR3 with reference TRBV7-2 and TRBJ1-1 gives the whole variable domain GAGVSQSPSNKVTEKGKDVELRCDPISGHTALYWYRQSLGQGLEFLIYFQGNSAPDKSGLPSDRFSAERTGGSVSTLTIQRTQQEDSAVYLCASSSGTVNTEAFFGQGTRLTVV.

As for this clonotype: A much bigger clone sits one base away, suggesting this may be a read error. This likely comes from a read error, as the CDR3 has no conserved phenylalanine or tryptophan at its end. The V gene is TRBV2, the J gene TRBJ1-1, with D perhaps TRBD1 (5 bases). In germline, CDR1 is SNHLY, CDR2 FYNNEI. The CDR3 runs 13 residues. V shed 4 bases and J shed 1 base, with 7 bases lying between them. This CDR3 reads CASSGDRNTEAFL. In DNA, the CDR3 is TGTGCCAGCAGTGGAGACAGGAACACTGAAGCTTTCCTT.

This chain joins TRBV5-1 and TRBJ2-2, with D possibly TRBD1 on 6 matching bases. Germline-derived CDR1 and CDR2 are SGHRS and YFSETQ. V shed 8 bases and J shed 4 bases, with 21 bases lying between them. This CDR3 comprises 16 residues. This CDR3 is CASKLQGPGGTGELFF. In DNA form, the CDR3 reads TGCGCCAGTAAATTACAGGGCCCCGGAGGCACCGGGGAGCTGTTTTTT.

Turning to this clonotype: This sequence may be a read error, since a much larger clone differs from it by one base. The chain combines TRBV28 with TRBJ2-7, with D possibly matching TRBD1 (5 bases). Germline values: CDR1 MDHEN, CDR2 SYDVKM. This CDR3 is 13 amino acids long. In DNA, the CDR3 is TGTGCCAGCAGTTTACATCAGGGCGGCGAGCAGTGCTTC. Translating it yields CASSLHQGGEQCF.

This clonotype has ten or more counts. The chain recombines TRBV7-3 with TRBJ2-2, with D tentatively TRBD2 (6 bases). The CDR3 is made up of 15 amino acids. Trimming stripped 0 bases from V and 3 bases from J, with 8 bases between. Germline-derived CDR1 and CDR2 are SGHTA and FQGTGA. The CDR3 spells CASSLTAGHTGELFF. CDR3 in DNA: TGTGCCAGCAGCTTAACTGCGGGGCACACCGGGGAGCTGTTTTTT.

J is TRBJ1-3 and V is TRBV6-5; D is unresolved. V dropped 4 bases and J dropped 0 bases, with 7 bases sitting between them. The germline CDR1 and CDR2 sequences are MNHEY and SVGAGI. This CDR3 comprises 14 residues. CDR3 loop: CASSWRNSGNTIYF. In nucleotides, the CDR3 is TGTGCCAGCAGTTGGCGTAACTCTGGAAACACCATATATTTT.

There are a few counts of this clonotype. The chain employs TRBV6-5 and TRBJ2-7; possibly TRBD1 for D (6 bases). This CDR3 has 16 amino acids. Germline CDR1 MNHEY, CDR2 SVGAGI. Trimming left V 0 bases short and J 4 bases short, with 16 bases between. The CDR3 reads CASSYSGTPIWYEQYF. CDR3 coding DNA: TGTGCCAGCAGTTACTCGGGGACACCAATTTGGTACGAGCAGTACTTC.

This clonotype has ten or more counts. The rearrangement links TRBV19 to TRBJ2-7; 8 bases are a match to TRBD1. The trim removed 7 bases at V and 7 bases at J, leaving 12 bases unmatched. CDR1 and CDR2 (germline): LNHDA, SQIVND (reference sequence). CDR3 length: 14 residues. CDR3 sequence: CASTADRGIREQYF. The CDR3 region has the DNA TGTGCCAGTACCGCAGACAGGGGTATCAGAGAGCAGTACTTC.

The rearrangement joins TRBV2 to TRBJ2-7; tentatively, D is TRBD2 (6 bases). The CDR3 has 11 amino acids. V lost 10 bases and J 2 bases, leaving 9 bases between the germline ends. From germline, CDR1 is SNHLY and CDR2 FYNNEI. CDR3 in amino acids: CATGDAYEQYF. CDR3 DNA sequence: TGTGCCACGGGAGACGCCTACGAGCAGTACTTC.